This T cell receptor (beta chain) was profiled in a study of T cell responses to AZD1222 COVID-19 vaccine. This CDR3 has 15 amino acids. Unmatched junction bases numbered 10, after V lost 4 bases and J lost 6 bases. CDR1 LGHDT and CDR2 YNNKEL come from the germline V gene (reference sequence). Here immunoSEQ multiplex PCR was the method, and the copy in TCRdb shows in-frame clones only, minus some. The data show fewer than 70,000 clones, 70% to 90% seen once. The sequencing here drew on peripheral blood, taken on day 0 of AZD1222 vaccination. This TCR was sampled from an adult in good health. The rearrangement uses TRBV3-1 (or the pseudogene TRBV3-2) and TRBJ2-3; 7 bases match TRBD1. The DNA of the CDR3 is TGTGCCAGCAGCCGACTACAGGGGAGATGGGATACGCAGTATTTT. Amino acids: CASSRLQGRWDTQYF.